The subject of this entry is one T cell receptor beta chain. Its target is unknown. This entry is derived from a study of T cell responses to AZD1222 COVID-19 vaccine. Study-wide results and caveats: No repertoire was sampled before or during the peak T cell response, only after it. After two AZD1222 doses, spike-specific TCR breadth and depth rose versus day 0. Vaccine-associated CD4 TCRs spanned spike, dominant at 160-218 and 743-854. The number of AZD1222 recipients seropositive at baseline was only 5 to 7.

The repertoire was sequenced with immunoSEQ multiplex PCR; TCRdb's copy has only in-frame clones and lacks some. The sample includes 98,000 or so clones, around 89% of them seen just once. The source is an adult in good health. Source: peripheral blood, taken on day 0 of AZD1222 vaccination.

Here the CDR3 reads CAWSVEGGGEKLFF. The CDR3 DNA is TGTGCCTGGAGTGTAGAAGGGGGCGGTGAAAAACTGTTTTTT. The V gene is TRBV30, the J gene TRBJ1-4; 7 bases agree with TRBD1. Germline V CDR1 and CDR2: GTSNPN, SVGIG (reference sequence). V was clipped by 0 bases and J by 7 bases; unmatched bases: 5. The CDR3 runs 14 residues.